What follows are 22 T cell receptor beta chains derived from one specimen sequenced in a study of CD8 T cells in Susac syndrome. After extraction with the RNeasy kit, about 0.45 to 1 ug of the RNA was reverse transcribed using random hexamers. TCRdb fed the immunoSEQ multiplex PCR reads into MiXCR, producing one record per CDR3 protein. The sample includes under 250,000 distinct CDR3 sequences, about 93% of them seen just once. The sample was CD4+ T cells from PBMCs. The receptors here all came from a human donor with multiple sclerosis.

V and J are TRBV6-6 and TRBJ2-5; D gene uncertain. This CDR3 has 14 residues. V lost 0 bases and J 2 bases, leaving 7 bases between the germline ends. Germline CDR1 MNHNY, CDR2 SVGAGI (reference sequence). The chain's CDR3 is CASSYSEFQETQYF. CDR3 nucleotide sequence: TGTGCCAGCAGTTACTCGGAGTTTCAAGAGACCCAGTACTTC.

CDR3 loop: CASSLGVGRNYSPLHF. The CDR3 coding sequence is TGTGCCAGCAGCTTGGGGGTTGGCAGAAACTATTCACCCCTCCACTTT. The chain recombines TRBV5-4 with TRBJ1-6; no definite D call. The V and J ends lost 0 bases and 8 bases respectively, with 15 bases between them. The CDR3 spans 16 residues. Looked up from germline, CDR1 is SGHNT and CDR2 is YYREEE (reference sequence).

The chain links TRBV12-3 or TRBV12-4 to TRBJ1-5, with TRBD1 matching over 8 bases. The ends lost 7 bases at V and 4 bases at J; junction bases unmatched: 3. The CDR3 consists of 13 residues. As DNA, the CDR3 is TGTGCCAGCAATCGACAGGGGAATCAGCCCCAGCATTTT. This sequence encodes CASNRQGNQPQHF.

This clonotype was seen once. The chain couples TRBV10-2 to TRBJ2-1; 10 bases are a match to TRBD1. The CDR3 covers 19 residues. V shed 5 bases, J shed 4 bases, and the junction held 17 bases outside the gene matches. The germline V gene has CDR1 WSHSY and CDR2 SAAADI. The CDR3, as DNA: TGCGCCAGCAGTAAGGGACAGGGGAACTGGGGGCAAGTTTACAATGAGCAGTTCTTC. Translation gives CASSKGQGNWGQVYNEQFF.

The chain employs TRBV25-1 and TRBJ2-7; D call uncertain. V was pared by 5 bases and J by 3 bases, with 11 bases between. CDR3 size: 13 residues. CDR1 is MGHDK, CDR2 SYGVNS, per germline. CDR3 in amino acids: CASSTQRRYEQYF. The CDR3, as DNA: TGTGCCAGCAGTACACAGCGACGCTACGAGCAGTACTTC.

This chain connects TRBV10-2 to TRBJ2-1; 9 bases fit TRBD1. Germline CDR1 reads WSHSY; CDR2 reads SAAADI. V trimming: 10 bases; J trimming: 2 bases; junction bases outside the gene matches: 6. The CDR3 runs 14 residues. The CDR3 sequence is CATRGQGPYNEQFF. CDR3 nucleotides: TGCGCCACCCGGGGACAGGGACCCTACAATGAGCAGTTCTTC.

The J gene is TRBJ1-6, the V gene TRBV23-1; D may be TRBD1 (5 bases). TRBV23-1 is an ORF, and what it does is uncertain. Trimming took 8 bases from V and 8 from J, leaving 13 bases between them. CDR3 length: 13 amino acids. CDR3 nucleotides: TGCGCCAGCTTCACCTGGGGGTATTCACCCCTCCACTTT. The encoded protein is CASFTWGYSPLHF.

This chain connects TRBV24-1 to TRBJ1-4, with no clear D. Germline CDR1 is KGHDR and CDR2 is SFDVKD. There are 13 residues in the CDR3. Trimming shortened V by 3 bases and J by 4 bases, and 5 bases separated the two germline ends. This CDR3 reads CATSDGSNEKLFF. CDR3 in DNA: TGTGCCACCAGTGATGGGAGTAATGAAAAACTGTTTTTT.

The rearrangement joins TRBV12-2 to TRBJ2-5. TRBV12-2 has pseudogene status. This CDR3 is built from 15 residues. CDR3 bases: TGTGCAAGGCCCATAGCGGGAGTAGGGTTGGAGACCCAGTACTTC. As protein: CARPIAGVGLETQYF.

This chain's CDR3 is CASSDRRRGKEPYEQYF. For the CDR3, the DNA is TGTGCCAGCAGTGACCGACGAAGGGGGAAGGAGCCCTACGAGCAGTACTTC. The chain couples TRBV28 to TRBJ2-7, with D tentatively TRBD1 (6 bases). The V end lost 5 bases, the J end lost 2 bases, and 22 bases lay between the germline ends. The CDR3 runs 17 residues. Germline V gene sequence: CDR1 MDHEN, CDR2 SYDVKM.

To note about this clonotype: Its ends do not fully match the called genes, so a read error is possible. The gene calls are TRBV11-2 and TRBJ1-2, with 8 bases identical to TRBD1. This CDR3 spans 16 amino acids. Germline V gene data show CDR1 as SGHAT and CDR2 as FQNNGV. In nucleotides, the CDR3 is TGTGCCAGCAGCAATATAGGACAGGGATTGAACTATGGCTACACTTTC. It encodes CASSNIGQGLNYGYTF. Full variable domain (outside the CDR3, taken from reference TRBV11-2 and TRBJ1-2): EAGVAQSPRYKIIEKRQSVAFWCNPISGHATLYWYQQILGQGPKLLIQFQNNGVVDDSQLPKDRFSAERLKGVDSTLKIQPAKLEDSAVYLCASSNIGQGLNYGYTFGSGTRLTVV.

The chain has TRBV20-1 and TRBJ2-7; 7 bases fit TRBD2. Germline V gene sequence: CDR1 DFQATT, CDR2 SNEGSKA (reference sequence). This CDR3 is 14 amino acids long. The J segment lost 0 bases and the V segment lost 6 bases, leaving 8 bases of the junction unmatched. Here the CDR3 DNA reads TGCAGTGCACGGGACTATCAGAGCTCCTACGAGCAGTACTTC. Amino acid sequence: CSARDYQSSYEQYF.

The CDR3 here is CASSARDRGSDTQYF. The CDR3 DNA reads TGTGCCAGCAGCGCCCGGGACAGGGGGTCAGATACGCAGTATTTT. The rearrangement joins TRBV7-9 to TRBJ2-3, with 11 bases aligning to TRBD1. The CDR3 covers 15 residues. The trim removed 5 bases at V and 4 bases at J, leaving 5 bases unmatched. CDR1 and CDR2 from the germline V gene are SEHNR and FQNEAQ (reference sequence).

The J gene is TRBJ1-2, the V gene TRBV5-6, with no clear D. Between the trimmed V and J ends, which lost 2 bases and 3 bases, there was a span of 14 bases. Germline CDR1 SGHDT, CDR2 YYEEEE. The CDR3 sequence is 15 residues long. DNA of the CDR3: TGTGCCAGCAGCTTCAGCGTGGTTCCGGACTATGGCTACACCTTC. It is translated as CASSFSVVPDYGYTF.

In this sample, this clonotype turned up once. The chain combines TRBV7-2 with TRBJ1-5; D gene unclear. Looked up from germline, CDR1 is SGHTA and CDR2 is FQGNSA. With 5 bases removed from V and 6 bases from J, the gap between germline ends came to 8 bases. CDR3 size: 12 residues. CDR3 in amino acids: CASSPGGQPQHF. The CDR3 coding sequence is TGTGCCAGCAGCCCGGGCGGTCAGCCCCAGCATTTT.

The chain links TRBV12-3 or TRBV12-4 to TRBJ2-1; D is possibly TRBD2 (5 bases). V lost 8 bases and J lost 0, with 14 bases in between. The CDR3 covers 15 residues. The CDR3 spells CASRPTGISYNEQFF. The CDR3 bases are TGTGCCAGCCGACCGACCGGGATCTCCTACAATGAGCAGTTCTTC.

V is TRBV6-1 and J is TRBJ2-3; TRBD2 matches 7 bases. The CDR3 covers 15 residues. The junction had 9 bases not matched to a gene; V was cut back by 3 bases and J by 6 bases. CDR1 and CDR2 from the germline V gene are MNHNS and SASEGT. The CDR3 protein is CASSDSGRALDTQYF. The CDR3 bases are TGTGCCAGCAGTGATTCTGGGAGGGCGTTGGATACGCAGTATTTT.

The chain joins TRBV5-1 to TRBJ1-1, with 12 nucleotides matching TRBD1. Germline lookup yields CDR1 SGHRS and CDR2 YFSETQ. The V gene end was trimmed by 3 bases and the J gene end by 1 base; junction bases not matched to a gene: 7. The CDR3 extends over 17 amino acids. The CDR3 protein is CASSSSGTGGRNTEAFF. In DNA, the CDR3 is TGCGCCAGCAGCTCCTCCGGGACAGGGGGCAGGAACACTGAAGCTTTCTTT.

The rearrangement links TRBV30 to TRBJ2-1; 10 nucleotides line up with TRBD2. This CDR3 has 15 residues. V was clipped by 0 bases and J by 5 bases; unmatched bases: 4. Germline CDR1 is GTSNPN and CDR2 is SVGIG (reference sequence). CDR3 in DNA: TGTGCCTGGAGTGTGGGACTAGCGATGAACAATGAGCAGTTCTTC. Protein sequence: CAWSVGLAMNNEQFF.

The rearrangement joins TRBV7-3 to TRBJ1-2, with a tentative D call TRBD1 (5 bases). Between the trimmed V and J ends, which lost 5 bases and 2 bases, there was a span of 12 bases. The CDR3 covers 14 residues. Germline CDR1 is SGHTA and CDR2 is FQGTGA. CDR3 nucleotides: TGTGCCAGCAGCCTTGGGGGAGACAACTATGGCTACACCTTC. Protein: CASSLGGDNYGYTF.

This rearrangement joins TRBV12-3 or TRBV12-4 to TRBJ2-7; a weak D match, TRBD2 (6 bases). CDR3 length: 16 residues. V was clipped by 6 bases and J by 6 bases, with 24 bases between them. This CDR3 is CASSLAGWAPSTEQYF. CDR3 sequence (DNA): TGTGCCAGCAGCCTCGCGGGGTGGGCCCCCTCAACCGAGCAGTACTTC.

The count of this clonotype is one. J is TRBJ2-1 and V is TRBV28; D is possibly TRBD2 (5 bases). The V gene's germline CDR1 is MDHEN and CDR2 SYDVKM. CDR3 size: 14 residues. V lost 3 bases and J lost 8, with 14 bases in between. The CDR3 reads CASSFSEKGDEQFF. In DNA, the CDR3 is TGTGCCAGCAGTTTTAGCGAGAAGGGCGATGAGCAGTTCTTC.